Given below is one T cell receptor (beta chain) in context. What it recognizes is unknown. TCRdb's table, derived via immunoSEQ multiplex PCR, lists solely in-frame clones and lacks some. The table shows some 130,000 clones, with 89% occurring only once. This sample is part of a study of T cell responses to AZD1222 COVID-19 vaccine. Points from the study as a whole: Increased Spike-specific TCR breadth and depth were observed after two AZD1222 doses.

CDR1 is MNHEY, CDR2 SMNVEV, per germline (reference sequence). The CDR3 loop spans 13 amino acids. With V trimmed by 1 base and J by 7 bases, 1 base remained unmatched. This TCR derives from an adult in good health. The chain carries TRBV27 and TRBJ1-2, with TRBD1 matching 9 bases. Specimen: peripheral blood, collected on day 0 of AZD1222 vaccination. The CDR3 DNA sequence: TGTGCCAGCAGTTTATTGGACAGGGGTGGCTACACCTTC. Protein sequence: CASSLLDRGGYTF.